This TCR beta chain was captured in a study of read filtering for tumor transcriptome and immune sequencing. About the study: The cohort had some 16 men and approximately 13 women aged about 45 to 80, mean approximately 66 years. TCR-mapped reads were about 3.5 to 11 million with IR-seq versus about 85 to 1273 with RNA-seq. Study-level results: About 81.9% of IR-seq clonotypes had a single read, yet these held approximately 3.5% of reads. This fraction held mixed bone marrow immune cells after CD138-negative sorting.

This clonotype has at least ten counts. Its antigen is as yet unknown. V dropped 0 bases and J dropped 3 bases, with 11 bases sitting between them. From germline, CDR1 is LNHDA and CDR2 SQIVND (reference sequence). This CDR3 region has 16 residues. From roughly 400 ng of RNA, a library with molecular barcoded alpha/delta and beta/gamma adaptors was made. TCRdb reprocessed the reads via MiXCR and lists one record per CDR3 protein. In the table there are 60,000 to 80,000 distinct CDR3 sequences, about 15% of which are singletons. The receptor was derived from a donor at least 40 years old with multiple myeloma. V and J are TRBV19 and TRBJ2-2; D may be TRBD1 or TRBD2 (5 bases each). Source material: a population of CD138-negative cells sorted from bone marrow. CDR3 protein: CASSIDRDRYTGELFF. CDR3 coding DNA: TGTGCCAGTAGTATAGATCGGGACCGATACACCGGGGAGCTGTTTTTT.